Following are 31 T cell receptor beta chains from one sample sequenced in a study of blood T cell repertoires in COVID-19. Generated by immunoSEQ multiplex PCR, the TCRdb table keeps only in-frame clones and is missing some. The table has 300,000 to 400,000 clones, around 88% seen once. Sequencing used peripheral blood. These receptors originate from a woman in her 30s with COVID-19, enrolled during active disease.

V and J are TRBV11-3 and TRBJ1-1; D unclear. The germline V and J ends were trimmed by 6 bases and 1 base, with 6 bases remaining between them. Germline loops: CDR1 SGHNT, CDR2 YENEEA. The CDR3 spans 12 residues. The CDR3 reads CASSFGNTEAFF. Written as DNA, the CDR3 is TGTGCCAGCAGTTTCGGGAACACTGAAGCTTTCTTT.

The sample holds one count of this clone. The chain joins TRBV7-2 to TRBJ1-5, with 8 bases fitting TRBD1. Germline V gene lookup returns CDR1 SGHTA and CDR2 FQGNSA. The CDR3 has 14 residues. Unmatched junction bases numbered 5, after V lost 3 bases and J lost 7 bases. The DNA for the CDR3 is TGTGCCAGCAGCTTGGCAGGGGGCGGACAGCCCCAGCATTTT. It encodes CASSLAGGGQPQHF.

The chain carries TRBV4-1 and TRBJ1-1; D remains ambiguous. The germline V and J ends were trimmed by 1 base and 5 bases, with 11 bases remaining between them. Germline CDR1 and CDR2: MGHRA and YSYEKL. The CDR3 is made up of 14 amino acids. This chain's CDR3 is CASSQVGVGTEAFF. The CDR3 DNA follows: TGCGCCAGCAGCCAAGTCGGGGTGGGAACTGAAGCTTTCTTT.

V usage is TRBV4-2 and J usage is TRBJ2-3; 16 nucleotides line up with TRBD2. The length of the CDR3 is 18 residues. Germline values: CDR1 LGHNA, CDR2 YNFKEQ. Trimming removed 3 bases from V and 6 bases from J; junction bases left unmatched: 9. This CDR3 reads CASSQGPGLAGGRDTQYF. In DNA, the CDR3 is TGTGCCAGCAGCCAGGGGCCGGGACTAGCGGGGGGGCGTGATACGCAGTATTTT.

Here the CDR3 reads CASSLTRGQGYGYTF. The CDR3 DNA reads TGTGCCAGCAGCCTGACTCGTGGACAGGGCTATGGCTACACCTTC. The chain couples TRBV7-9 to TRBJ1-2; 8 bases align to TRBD1. With 5 bases clipped from V and 4 bases from J, the junction kept 9 bases outside the gene matches. The CDR3 runs 15 residues. Looked up from germline, CDR1 is SEHNR and CDR2 is FQNEAQ (reference sequence).

The chain couples TRBV5-1 to TRBJ1-2; 11 bases line up with TRBD1. Germline values: CDR1 SGHRS, CDR2 YFSETQ. V lost 0 bases to trimming and J lost 8 bases; unmatched junction nucleotides: 3. The length of the CDR3 is 14 residues. The CDR3 spells CASSLGTGGLGYTF. The DNA of the CDR3 is TGCGCCAGCAGCTTGGGGACAGGGGGCTTAGGCTACACCTTC.

The V call is TRBV7-9, the J call TRBJ1-3, with D unclear. Germline CDR1 is SEHNR and CDR2 is FQNEAQ (reference sequence). The V gene lost 4 bases and the J gene lost 2 bases, with 9 bases spanning the gap. CDR3 length: 14 amino acids. CDR3 DNA sequence: TGTGCCAGCAGCTATGCGGCACCTGGAAACACCATATATTTT. Its translation is CASSYAAPGNTIYF.

The chain carries TRBV4-1 and TRBJ2-2, with 12 bases aligning to TRBD2. The V segment lost 4 bases and the J segment 2 bases; nucleotides outside the gene matches: 5. The CDR3 runs 17 residues. Germline V CDR1 and CDR2: MGHRA, YSYEKL. CDR3 region: CASSPTSGGLNTGELFF. CDR3 DNA: TGCGCCAGCAGCCCGACTAGCGGGGGCCTCAACACCGGGGAGCTGTTTTTT.

CDR3 nucleotide sequence: TGCGCCAGCAGCCAAGGGTCAGGGGGTTATTCACCCCTCCACTTT. Its protein product is CASSQGSGGYSPLHF. The chain has TRBV4-1 and TRBJ1-6, with TRBD1 identical over 7 bases. The germline V gene has CDR1 MGHRA and CDR2 YSYEKL. Unmatched junction bases numbered 5, after V lost 1 base and J lost 8 bases. CDR3 length: 15 residues.

This chain uses TRBV4-1 with TRBJ2-5, with 10 nucleotides matching TRBD1. V lost 4 bases, J lost 5 bases, and 10 bases stayed unmatched. Germline V CDR1 and CDR2: MGHRA, YSYEKL. This CDR3 comprises 16 residues. The CDR3 reads CASSLPRVDRGETQYF. CDR3 nucleotides: TGCGCCAGCAGCCTACCTCGAGTGGACAGGGGGGAGACCCAGTACTTC.

As DNA, the CDR3 is TGTGCCAGCAGTTTTAACCTATTAACCGAGGGATCGGGGGGCGGTGAGACCCAGTACTTC. It codes for CASSFNLLTEGSGGGETQYF. J is TRBJ2-5 and V is TRBV28, with TRBD2 as a possible D gene (7 bases). Trimming stripped 3 bases from V and 5 bases from J, with 31 bases between. CDR3 length: 20 amino acids. Germline V gene sequence: CDR1 MDHEN, CDR2 SYDVKM.

The genes are TRBV30 and TRBJ1-6; D is possibly TRBD1 (5 bases). This CDR3 is 12 amino acids long. Per the germline V gene, CDR1 is GTSNPN and CDR2 is SVGIG (reference sequence). Trimming stripped 2 bases from V and 10 bases from J, with 9 bases between. The CDR3 DNA is TGTGCCTGGAGTCCGGGGGGGTCACCCCTCCACTTT. This sequence encodes CAWSPGGSPLHF.

The gene calls are TRBV7-9 and TRBJ2-3, with TRBD2 matching over 9 bases. This CDR3 has 15 residues. Germline trimming cut 6 bases from V and 3 bases from J; bases unmatched to any gene: 7. Germline V gives CDR1 SEHNR, CDR2 FQNEAQ (reference sequence). CDR3 in DNA: TGTGCCAGCAGTTCCCTTGCGGGGGGGACAGATACGCAGTATTTT. Encoded protein: CASSSLAGGTDTQYF.

J is TRBJ1-5 and V is TRBV12-5; 12 nucleotides align to TRBD1. The V segment lost 5 bases and the J segment 0 bases; nucleotides outside the gene matches: 20. Germline V CDR1 and CDR2: LGHNT, FRNRAP. The CDR3 sequence is 22 residues long. CDR3 loop: CASGPRDRGHQGSFYSNQPQHF. CDR3 bases: TGTGCTAGTGGTCCCCGGGACAGGGGGCACCAGGGAAGCTTTTATAGCAATCAGCCCCAGCATTTT.

V gene TRBV27 combines with J gene TRBJ1-1; TRBD1 aligns across 7 bases. CDR1 is MNHEY and CDR2 is SMNVEV in the germline V gene (reference sequence). CDR3 length: 14 amino acids. J lost 11 bases, V lost 3 bases, and 12 bases had no gene match. CDR3 region: CASSLFGQEPLAFF. The CDR3, as DNA: TGTGCCAGCAGTTTGTTCGGACAGGAGCCTTTGGCTTTCTTT.

V is TRBV6-6 and J is TRBJ1-5, with D perhaps TRBD1 (6 bases). Germline CDR1 MNHNY, CDR2 SVGAGI (reference sequence). Trimming took off 4 bases at V and 3 bases at J, with 16 bases between the two ends. This CDR3 comprises 16 residues. DNA of the CDR3: TGTGCCAGCAGTTCCGATTCGGACAGAATCAATCAGCCCCAGCATTTT. It yields the protein CASSSDSDRINQPQHF.

The chain employs TRBV4-1 and TRBJ1-5; 8 nucleotides line up with TRBD1. CDR1 and CDR2 from the germline V gene are MGHRA and YSYEKL. There are 17 residues in the CDR3. V shed 0 bases, J shed 5 bases, and the junction held 9 bases outside the gene matches. CDR3 in DNA: TGCGCCAGCAGCCAAGATCAAAGACAGGGGTTATATCAGCCCCAGCATTTT. As protein: CASSQDQRQGLYQPQHF.

CDR3: CASSLEGGPTYEQYF. CDR3 DNA sequence: TGTGCCAGCAGCTTGGAGGGGGGGCCTACCTACGAGCAGTACTTC. This rearrangement joins TRBV7-2 to TRBJ2-7, with D possibly TRBD2 on 7 matching bases. Trimming pared 3 bases from V and 2 bases from J, leaving 14 bases between. There are 15 residues in the CDR3. Germline assignment: CDR1 SGHTA and CDR2 FQGNSA. Full variable domain (remainder filled in from reference TRBV7-2 and TRBJ2-7): GAGVSQSPSNKVTEKGKDVELRCDPISGHTALYWYRQSLGQGLEFLIYFQGNSAPDKSGLPSDRFSAERTGGSVSTLTIQRTQQEDSAVYLCASSLEGGPTYEQYFGPGTRLTVT.

The rearrangement uses TRBV14 and TRBJ2-7; D perhaps matches TRBD2 (6 bases). The CDR3 length is 14 residues. V lost 0 bases to trimming and J lost 6 bases, with 12 bases between them. CDR1 and CDR2 from the germline V gene are SGHDN and FVKESK. The CDR3 coding sequence is TGTGCCAGCAGCCAAGATCAATCCGGGAGCGAGCAGTACGTC. Its protein is CASSQDQSGSEQYV.

The chain is built from TRBV6-2 or TRBV6-3 and TRBJ2-1; D is unclear. Trimming cost V 4 bases and J 2 bases, with 12 bases left between them. CDR1 and CDR2 from the germline V gene are MNHEY and SVGEGT. CDR3 length equals 15 residues. The CDR3 DNA is TGTGCCAGCAGTTTGCGGCGGTCACCCTACAATGAGCAGTTCTTC. Its protein is CASSLRRSPYNEQFF.

The CDR3 sequence: CASSLGPTGNQPQHF. The CDR3, as DNA: TGTGCCAGCAGCTTGGGCCCCACGGGCAATCAGCCCCAGCATTTT. This rearrangement joins TRBV7-9 to TRBJ1-5; D gene unclear. Trimming cost V 3 bases and J 2 bases, with 11 bases left between them. This CDR3 is 15 amino acids long. Germline CDR1 reads SEHNR; CDR2 reads FQNEAQ (reference sequence).

V is TRBV6-5 and J is TRBJ1-1; a weak D match, TRBD1 (5 bases). Germline V lookup: CDR1 MNHEY, CDR2 SVGAGI. V lost 8 bases, J lost 4 bases, and 14 bases lay in between. The CDR3 loop spans 13 amino acids. The DNA of the CDR3 is TGTGCCAGCCGTACCGACAGCAGCACTGAAGCTTTCTTT. It yields the protein CASRTDSSTEAFF.

Only a few counts were recorded for this clone. The rearrangement joins TRBV7-8 to TRBJ1-3, with D uncertain. V lost 0 bases and J lost 0, with 12 bases in between. Germline V CDR1 and CDR2: SGHVS, FQNEAQ. There are 17 residues in the CDR3. CDR3 in DNA: TGTGCCAGCAGCTTAGCCGTGCGGGGTAGCTCTGGAAACACCATATATTTT. Its translation: CASSLAVRGSSGNTIYF.

The chain has TRBV10-2 and TRBJ1-2; D perhaps matches TRBD1 (5 bases). Trimming shortened V by 10 bases and J by 3 bases, and 21 bases separated the two germline ends. The CDR3 totals 15 residues. Looked up from germline, CDR1 is WSHSY and CDR2 is SAAADI. The DNA for the CDR3 is TGCGCCACCTTCCCAGGGTTGGGGTACGACTATGGCTACACCTTC. Residues: CATFPGLGYDYGYTF.

The rearrangement joins TRBV6-2 or TRBV6-3 to TRBJ2-2, with TRBD2 matching 8 bases. Germline V lookup: CDR1 MNHEY, CDR2 SVGEGT. This CDR3 is 14 amino acids long. Trimming cost V 5 bases and J 5 bases; bases outside gene matches: 4. The CDR3 DNA is TGTGCCAGCAGTGGGACTAGAACTACCGGGGAGCTGTTTTTT. As protein: CASSGTRTTGELFF.

This clone was seen a handful of times. The chain couples TRBV7-9 to TRBJ1-3; no definite D call. Germline CDR1 reads SEHNR; CDR2 reads FQNEAQ (reference sequence). The CDR3 sequence is 14 residues long. The ends were cut back, 5 bases at V and 7 bases at J, with 15 bases in the middle. The CDR3 coding sequence is TGTGCCAGCAGCCCCCCCGGGTGGCGGAACACCATATATTTT. This sequence encodes CASSPPGWRNTIYF.

The V and J genes are TRBV11-2 and TRBJ2-7; D ambiguous. V dropped 5 bases and J dropped 3 bases, with 8 bases sitting between them. The V gene's germline CDR1 is SGHAT and CDR2 FQNNGV. The CDR3 has 12 residues. CDR3 sequence (DNA): TGTGCCAGCAGCACTGCTGACTACGAGCAGTACTTC. Translation gives CASSTADYEQYF. Based on the CDR3 plus reference TRBV11-2 and TRBJ2-7, the full variable domain is EAGVAQSPRYKIIEKRQSVAFWCNPISGHATLYWYQQILGQGPKLLIQFQNNGVVDDSQLPKDRFSAERLKGVDSTLKIQPAKLEDSAVYLCASSTADYEQYFGPGTRLTVT.

V is TRBV28 and J is TRBJ1-1; possible D gene TRBD1, 5 bases. In germline, CDR1 is MDHEN, CDR2 SYDVKM. The CDR3 extends over 11 amino acids. The V end lost 10 bases, the J end lost 5 bases, and 11 bases lay between the germline ends. This chain's CDR3 is CATSRGTEAFF. The DNA for the CDR3 is TGTGCCACCTCCCGGGGGACTGAAGCTTTCTTT.

The chain combines TRBV6-5 with TRBJ1-4; 10 bases fit TRBD1. The CDR3 loop spans 15 amino acids. Germline assignment: CDR1 MNHEY and CDR2 SVGAGI. V dropped 7 bases and J dropped 6; count of bases not matched to a gene: 8. CDR3 loop: CASNGQGDFDEKLFF. CDR3 sequence (DNA): TGTGCCAGCAATGGACAGGGGGATTTTGATGAAAAACTGTTTTTT.

V gene TRBV6-2 or TRBV6-3 combines with J gene TRBJ1-3; 7 positions match TRBD1. The CDR3 spans 15 residues. After removal of 5 bases from V and 4 bases from J, the junction contained 8 bases not matched to a gene. The germline V gene has CDR1 MNHEY and CDR2 SVGEGT. Written as DNA, the CDR3 is TGTGCCAGCAGTATCCACAGGGGAAAAGGAAACACCATATATTTT. This codes for CASSIHRGKGNTIYF.

This chain connects TRBV7-9 to TRBJ2-5; 11 bases map to TRBD2. The CDR3 sequence is 19 residues long. V dropped 5 bases and J dropped 1; count of bases not matched to a gene: 15. In germline, CDR1 is SEHNR, CDR2 FQNEAQ (reference sequence). CDR3 nucleotide sequence: TGTGCCAGCAGCGACCTCACTAGCGGGGGATCCGTGACCCAAGAGACCCAGTACTTC. Amino acids: CASSDLTSGGSVTQETQYF.